This T cell receptor beta chain derives from a study of Ad26.COV2.S vaccination and SARS-CoV-2 variants (dated by TCRdb to the early 2020s). Some background on the complete study: Donors in the vaccine arm were drawn from COV1001, a multicentre, randomized, double-blind, placebo-controlled phase I-IIa trial testing Ad26.COV2.S in healthy adults. TCRbeta repertoire sequencing served as the tool for gauging how specific and how broad the SARS-CoV-2-reactive T cell receptors were following Ad26.COV2.S vaccination. The TCR-sequenced set comprised around 30 samples: some 20 Ad26.COV2.S vaccine recipients, 5 placebo recipients and 8 SARS-CoV-2 convalescent individuals. Trial participants were randomized into five groups of five: low-dose or high-dose Ad26.COV2.S given once or twice, or placebo on both occasions. Ad26.COV2.S was given intramuscularly at 5x10^10 or 1x10^11 viral particles, as a single shot or as two shots 56 days apart. Investigators did not know the trial group allocation while performing experiments and assessing outcomes. Summary of the overall study and its limitations: After vaccination, substantial breadth of spike-specific CD8+ and CD4+ T cell responses was reported. The study was not powered to compare responses between vaccine doses or regimens. Compared with placebo recipients, Ad26.COV2.S recipients showed higher spike-specific TCR breadth (P = 0.0014). The authors noted that the TCR breadth and depth analyses may have underestimated total T cell responses. Vaccine and placebo recipients had comparable non-spike TCR breadth, which fits with the vaccine containing only spike.

In regard to this clone: The clone's antigen remains unknown. Base qualities are not recorded, but no much larger clone differs from it by a single base.

The immunoSEQ Assay was the method used to sequence TCRbeta CDR3 regions. After extraction, genomic DNA underwent amplification by bias-controlled multiplex PCR, followed by high-throughput sequencing. As for how the authors treated the data: Collapsing and filtering of sequences were performed to quantify the absolute abundance of each unique TCRbeta CDR3 region. T cell fraction was estimated by normalizing TCRbeta template counts to usable DNA, with usable DNA measured through amplification of reference genes found in all nucleated cells. Repertoire TCRs were annotated as SARS-CoV-2-specific when V gene, CDR3 amino acid sequence and J gene were exactly matched to a known reactive TCR set. The reference SARS-CoV-2 TCR set was obtained from MIRA and was filtered for enrichment in COVID-19-positive ImmuneCODE repertoires, whereby public or cross-reactive TCRs were removed. Drawing on the MIRA antigens, annotated TCRs were analysed further at the level of specific ORF or position within ORF. Breadth was defined as annotated unique rearrangements over total unique productive rearrangements; depth was the summed frequency of those rearrangements. Group comparisons of TCR breadth used two-sided Wilcoxon rank-sum tests. The table was pulled from immuneACCESS by TCRdb, which kept in-frame rearrangements only. Such tables lose some clones; where checked, under half of the loss comes from unresolved V genes, and the rest has no known cause. V and J calls plus clone size are reproduced from that table; the DNA served to infer D and trimming. The sample table shows about 480,000 clones, and around 88% are seen once. The ten biggest clones cover around 13% of the sample.

The germline V gene encodes CDR1 LNHDA and CDR2 SQIVND (reference sequence). The junction carries 14 bases between V and J, which are trimmed by 7 bases and 4 bases respectively. The cysteine opens and the phenylalanine closes a CDR3 of 13 amino acids. Only the CDR3 part of the read is kept: 39 bases, read in frame from the first base. The sample's treatment or condition label, in plain terms: some 20 received Ad26.COV2.S at low or high dose, single or two shots; several received placebo; per-sample allocation not given. For vaccine and placebo recipients, repertoires were sequenced using samples collected on day 63 after the first injection. Cohort 1b enrolled about two dozen adults aged 18-55 years at a single site in Boston, USA, between 29 July and 7 August 2020. Ad26.COV2.S consisted of a replication-incompetent adenovirus type 26 vector by which a prefusion-stabilized SARS-CoV-2 spike protein from the original Wuhan strain was expressed.

Sequenced material: peripheral blood, taken in a trial of Ad26.COV2.S vaccine versus placebo. The chain is encoded by TRBV19 joined to TRBJ2-7, with no reliable assignment of the D segment. The clonotype was recovered from a person between 18 and 65 years old who received the Ad26.COV2.S COVID-19 vaccine or a placebo. The CDR3 here reads CASNLGMGYEQYF. The base sequence is TGTGCCAGTAACCTAGGGATGGGGTACGAGCAGTACTTC.